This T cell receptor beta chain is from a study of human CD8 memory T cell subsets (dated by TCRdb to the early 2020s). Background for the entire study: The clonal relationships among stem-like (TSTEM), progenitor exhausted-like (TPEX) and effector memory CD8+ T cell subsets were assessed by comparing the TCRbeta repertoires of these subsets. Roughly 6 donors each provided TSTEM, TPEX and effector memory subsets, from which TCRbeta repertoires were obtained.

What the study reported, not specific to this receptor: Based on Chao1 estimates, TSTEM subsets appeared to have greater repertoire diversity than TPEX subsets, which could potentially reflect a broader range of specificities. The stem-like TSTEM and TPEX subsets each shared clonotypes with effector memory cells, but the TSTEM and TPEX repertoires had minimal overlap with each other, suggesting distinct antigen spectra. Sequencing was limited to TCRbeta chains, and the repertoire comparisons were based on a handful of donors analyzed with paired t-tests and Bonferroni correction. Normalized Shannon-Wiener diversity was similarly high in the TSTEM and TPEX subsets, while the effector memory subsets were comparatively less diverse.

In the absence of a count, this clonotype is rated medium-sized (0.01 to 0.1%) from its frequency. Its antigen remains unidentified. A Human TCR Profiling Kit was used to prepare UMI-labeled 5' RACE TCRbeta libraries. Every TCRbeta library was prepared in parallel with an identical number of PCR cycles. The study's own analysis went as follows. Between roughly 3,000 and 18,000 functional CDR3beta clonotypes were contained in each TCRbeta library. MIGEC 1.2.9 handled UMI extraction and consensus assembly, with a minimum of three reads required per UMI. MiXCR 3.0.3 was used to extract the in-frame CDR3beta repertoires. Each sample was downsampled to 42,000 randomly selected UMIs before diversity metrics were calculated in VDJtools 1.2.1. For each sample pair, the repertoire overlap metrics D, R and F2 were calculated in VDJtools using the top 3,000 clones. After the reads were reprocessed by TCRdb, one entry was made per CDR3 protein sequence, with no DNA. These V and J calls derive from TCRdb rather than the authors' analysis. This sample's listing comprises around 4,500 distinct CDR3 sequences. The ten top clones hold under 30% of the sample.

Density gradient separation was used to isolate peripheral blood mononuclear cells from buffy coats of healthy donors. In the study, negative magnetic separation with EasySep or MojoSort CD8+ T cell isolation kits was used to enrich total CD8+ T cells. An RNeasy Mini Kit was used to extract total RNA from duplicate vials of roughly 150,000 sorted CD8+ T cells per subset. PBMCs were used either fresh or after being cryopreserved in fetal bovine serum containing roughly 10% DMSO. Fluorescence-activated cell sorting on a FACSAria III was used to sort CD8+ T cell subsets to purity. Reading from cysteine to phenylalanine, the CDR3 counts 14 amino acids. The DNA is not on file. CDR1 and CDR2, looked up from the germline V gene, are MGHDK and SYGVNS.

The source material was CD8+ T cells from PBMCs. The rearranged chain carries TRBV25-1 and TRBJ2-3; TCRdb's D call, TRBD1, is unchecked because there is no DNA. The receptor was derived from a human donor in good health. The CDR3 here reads CASSGQGVQDTQYF.